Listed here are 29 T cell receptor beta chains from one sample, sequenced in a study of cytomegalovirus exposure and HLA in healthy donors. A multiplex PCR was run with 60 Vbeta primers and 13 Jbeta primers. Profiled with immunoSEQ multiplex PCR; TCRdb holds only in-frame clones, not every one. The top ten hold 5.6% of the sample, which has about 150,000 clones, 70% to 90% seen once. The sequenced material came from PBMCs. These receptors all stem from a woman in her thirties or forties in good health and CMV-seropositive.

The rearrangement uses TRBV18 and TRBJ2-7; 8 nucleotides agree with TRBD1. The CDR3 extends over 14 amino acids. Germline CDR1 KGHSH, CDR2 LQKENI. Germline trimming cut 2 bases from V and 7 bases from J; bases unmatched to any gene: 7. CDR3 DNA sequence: TGTGCCAGCTCACCAATCCAGGGGGCGGGTGAGCAGTACTTC. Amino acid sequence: CASSPIQGAGEQYF.

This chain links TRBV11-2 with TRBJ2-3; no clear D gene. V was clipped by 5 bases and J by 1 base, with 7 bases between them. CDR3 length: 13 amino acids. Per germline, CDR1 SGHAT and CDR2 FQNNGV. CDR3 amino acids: CASSPPGTDTQYF. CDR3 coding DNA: TGTGCCAGCAGCCCGCCGGGCACAGATACGCAGTATTTT. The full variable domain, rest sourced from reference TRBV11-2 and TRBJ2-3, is EAGVAQSPRYKIIEKRQSVAFWCNPISGHATLYWYQQILGQGPKLLIQFQNNGVVDDSQLPKDRFSAERLKGVDSTLKIQPAKLEDSAVYLCASSPPGTDTQYFGPGTRLTVL.

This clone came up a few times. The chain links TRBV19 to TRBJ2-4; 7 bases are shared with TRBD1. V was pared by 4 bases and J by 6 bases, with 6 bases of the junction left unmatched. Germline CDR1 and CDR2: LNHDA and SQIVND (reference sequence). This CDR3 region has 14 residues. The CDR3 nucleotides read TGTGCCAGTAGTAAGGGACAGTCCGGAAACATTCAGTACTTC. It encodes CASSKGQSGNIQYF.

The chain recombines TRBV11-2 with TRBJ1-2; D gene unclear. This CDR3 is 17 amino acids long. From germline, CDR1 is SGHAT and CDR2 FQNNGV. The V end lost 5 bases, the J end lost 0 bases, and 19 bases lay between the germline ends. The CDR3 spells CASSNRREPKSNYGYTF. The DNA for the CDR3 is TGTGCCAGCAGCAACCGGAGGGAGCCAAAGTCTAACTATGGCTACACCTTC.

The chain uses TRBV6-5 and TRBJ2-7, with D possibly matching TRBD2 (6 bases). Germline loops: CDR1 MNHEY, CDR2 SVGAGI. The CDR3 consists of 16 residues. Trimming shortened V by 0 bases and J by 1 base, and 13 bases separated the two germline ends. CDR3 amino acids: CASSYSRVGGSYEQYF. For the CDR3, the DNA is TGTGCCAGCAGTTACTCCCGCGTGGGGGGATCCTACGAGCAGTACTTC.

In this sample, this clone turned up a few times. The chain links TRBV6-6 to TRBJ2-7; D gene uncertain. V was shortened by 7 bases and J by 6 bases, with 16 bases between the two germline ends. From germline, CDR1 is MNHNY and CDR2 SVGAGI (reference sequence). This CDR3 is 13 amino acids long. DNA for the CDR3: TGTGCCAGCACTCGCGCTCCTTTCGGCGAGCAGTACTTC. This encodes CASTRAPFGEQYF.

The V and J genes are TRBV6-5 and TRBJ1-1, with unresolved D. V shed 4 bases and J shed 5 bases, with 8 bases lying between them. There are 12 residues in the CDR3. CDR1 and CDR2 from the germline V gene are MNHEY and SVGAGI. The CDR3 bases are TGTGCCAGCAGTTCCCCCGGGACTGAAGCTTTCTTT. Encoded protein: CASSSPGTEAFF.

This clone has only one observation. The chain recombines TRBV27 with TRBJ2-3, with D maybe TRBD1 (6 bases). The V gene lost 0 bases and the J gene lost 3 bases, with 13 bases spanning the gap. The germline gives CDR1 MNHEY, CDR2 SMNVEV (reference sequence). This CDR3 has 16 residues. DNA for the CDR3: TGTGCCAGCAGTTTATCGGGGGCGGGTCTAACAGATACGCAGTATTTT. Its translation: CASSLSGAGLTDTQYF.

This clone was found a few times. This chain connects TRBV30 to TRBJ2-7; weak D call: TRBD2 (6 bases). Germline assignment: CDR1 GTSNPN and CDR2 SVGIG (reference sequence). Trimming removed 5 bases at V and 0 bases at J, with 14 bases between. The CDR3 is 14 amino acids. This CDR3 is CAWAGKASSYEQYF. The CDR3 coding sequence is TGTGCCTGGGCGGGAAAAGCAAGCTCCTACGAGCAGTACTTC.

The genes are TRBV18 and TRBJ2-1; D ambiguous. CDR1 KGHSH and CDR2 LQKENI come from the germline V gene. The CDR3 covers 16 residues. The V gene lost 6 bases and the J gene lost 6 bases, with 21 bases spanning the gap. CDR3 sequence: CASSTKIPLDGNEQFF. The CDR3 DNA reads TGTGCCAGCTCTACGAAAATCCCCCTAGACGGCAATGAGCAGTTCTTC.

CDR3 in DNA: TGTGCCAGCAGCTCCGTAGCGGGAGGCCTGTTGGTGCAGTACTTC. Its protein product is CASSSVAGGLLVQYF. The V and J genes are TRBV7-9 and TRBJ2-7; 10 positions agree with TRBD2. Germline CDR1 and CDR2: SEHNR and FQNEAQ (reference sequence). The V segment lost 4 bases and the J segment 9 bases; nucleotides outside the gene matches: 12. The CDR3 length is 15 residues. The full variable domain, with the rest looked up from reference TRBV7-9 and TRBJ2-7, is DTGVSQNPRHKITKRGQNVTFRCDPISEHNRLYWYRQTLGQGPEFLTYFQNEAQLEKSRLLSDRFSAERPKGSFSTLEIQRTEQGDSAMYLCASSSVAGGLLVQYFGPGTRLTVT.

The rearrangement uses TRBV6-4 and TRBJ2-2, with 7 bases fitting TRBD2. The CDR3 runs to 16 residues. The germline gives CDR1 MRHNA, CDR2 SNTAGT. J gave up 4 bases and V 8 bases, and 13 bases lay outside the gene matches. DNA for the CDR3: TGTGCCAGCCTCAATACGGCGGGAGAGGGCACCGGGGAGCTGTTTTTT. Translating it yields CASLNTAGEGTGELFF.

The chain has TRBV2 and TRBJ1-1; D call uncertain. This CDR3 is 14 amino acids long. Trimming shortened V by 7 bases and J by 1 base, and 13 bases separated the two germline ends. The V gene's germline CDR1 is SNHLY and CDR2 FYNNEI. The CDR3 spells CASTGLTGNTEAFF. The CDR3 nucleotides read TGTGCCAGCACTGGACTTACGGGGAACACTGAAGCTTTCTTT.

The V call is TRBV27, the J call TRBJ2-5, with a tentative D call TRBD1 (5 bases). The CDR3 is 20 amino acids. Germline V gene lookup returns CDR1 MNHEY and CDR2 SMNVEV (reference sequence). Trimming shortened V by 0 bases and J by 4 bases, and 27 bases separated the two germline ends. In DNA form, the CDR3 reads TGTGCCAGCAGTTTATCGAGCCGAGGATGGAGTTCAAGGGGTCGAGAGACCCAGTACTTC. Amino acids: CASSLSSRGWSSRGRETQYF.

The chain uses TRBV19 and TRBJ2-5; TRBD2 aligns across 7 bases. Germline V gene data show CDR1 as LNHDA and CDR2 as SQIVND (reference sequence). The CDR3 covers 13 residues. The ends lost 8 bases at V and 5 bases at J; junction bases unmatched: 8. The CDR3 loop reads CASSRGGGETQYF. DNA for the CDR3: TGTGCCAGTTCCCGTGGGGGGGGTGAGACCCAGTACTTC.

CDR3 region: CASRPSSREGPRTQYF. The DNA for the CDR3 is TGTGCCAGCCGGCCCTCGTCGCGGGAGGGGCCAAGGACCCAGTACTTC. The V and J genes are TRBV19 and TRBJ2-5; 9 bases agree with TRBD2. J was trimmed by 7 bases and V by 9 bases; bases with no gene match: 18. Germline V gives CDR1 LNHDA, CDR2 SQIVND (reference sequence). The CDR3 consists of 16 residues.

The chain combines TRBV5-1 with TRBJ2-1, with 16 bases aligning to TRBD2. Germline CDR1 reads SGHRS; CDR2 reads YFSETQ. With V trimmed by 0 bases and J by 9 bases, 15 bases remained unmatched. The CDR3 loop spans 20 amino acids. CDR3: CASSLEAVGTSGRGTAEQFF. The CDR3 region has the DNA TGCGCCAGCAGCTTGGAGGCCGTTGGGACTAGCGGGAGGGGGACGGCTGAGCAGTTCTTC.

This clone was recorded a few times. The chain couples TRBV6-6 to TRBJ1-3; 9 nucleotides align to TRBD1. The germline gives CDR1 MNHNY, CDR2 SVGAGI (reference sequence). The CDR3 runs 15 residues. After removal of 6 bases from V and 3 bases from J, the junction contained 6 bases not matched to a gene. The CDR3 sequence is CASSRTGEIGNTIYF. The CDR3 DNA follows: TGTGCCAGCAGCCGGACAGGGGAGATTGGAAACACCATATATTTT.

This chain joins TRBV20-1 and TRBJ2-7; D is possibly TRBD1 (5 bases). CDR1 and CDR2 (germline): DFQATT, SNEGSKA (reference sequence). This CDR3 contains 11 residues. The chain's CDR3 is CSLRALYEQYF. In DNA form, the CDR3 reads TGCAGCCTCAGGGCTCTCTACGAGCAGTACTTC.

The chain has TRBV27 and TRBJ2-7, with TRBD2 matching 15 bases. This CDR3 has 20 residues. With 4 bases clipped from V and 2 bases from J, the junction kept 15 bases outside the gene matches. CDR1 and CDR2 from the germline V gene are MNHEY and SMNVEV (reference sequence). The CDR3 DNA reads TGTGCCAGCAGTTGGGGACAAAGACCGGGACTAGCGGGAGGCCCCTACGAGCAGTACTTC. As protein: CASSWGQRPGLAGGPYEQYF.

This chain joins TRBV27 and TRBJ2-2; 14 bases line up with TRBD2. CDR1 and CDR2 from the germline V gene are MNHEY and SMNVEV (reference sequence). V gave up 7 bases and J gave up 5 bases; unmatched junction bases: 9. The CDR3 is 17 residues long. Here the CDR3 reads CASTDNGLAGGTGELFF. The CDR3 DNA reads TGTGCCAGCACTGATAACGGACTAGCGGGAGGAACCGGGGAGCTGTTTTTT.

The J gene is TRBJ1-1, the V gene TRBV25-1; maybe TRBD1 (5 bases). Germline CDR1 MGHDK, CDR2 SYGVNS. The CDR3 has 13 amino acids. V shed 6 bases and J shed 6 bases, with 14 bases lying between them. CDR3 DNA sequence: TGTGCCAGCAGCGAAGGGGTGGGAGCTGAAGCTTTCTTT. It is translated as CASSEGVGAEAFF.

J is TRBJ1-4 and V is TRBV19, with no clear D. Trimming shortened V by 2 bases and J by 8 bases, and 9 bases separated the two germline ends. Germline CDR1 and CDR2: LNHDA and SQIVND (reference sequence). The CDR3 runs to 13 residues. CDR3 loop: CASSIRGREKLFF. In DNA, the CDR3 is TGTGCCAGTAGTATACGGGGTCGAGAAAAACTGTTTTTT. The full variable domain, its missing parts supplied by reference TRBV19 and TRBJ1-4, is DGGITQSPKYLFRKEGQNVTLSCEQNLNHDAMYWYRQDPGQGLRLIYYSQIVNDFQKGDIAEGYSVSREKKESFPLTVTSAQKNPTAFYLCASSIRGREKLFFGSGTQLSVL.

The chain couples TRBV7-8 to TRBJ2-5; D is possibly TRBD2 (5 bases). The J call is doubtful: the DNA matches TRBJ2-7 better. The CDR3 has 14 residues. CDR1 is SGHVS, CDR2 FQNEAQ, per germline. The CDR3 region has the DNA TGTGCCAGCAGCTTACGTCTAGCTACCTACGAGCAGTACTTC. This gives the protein CASSLRLATYEQYF.

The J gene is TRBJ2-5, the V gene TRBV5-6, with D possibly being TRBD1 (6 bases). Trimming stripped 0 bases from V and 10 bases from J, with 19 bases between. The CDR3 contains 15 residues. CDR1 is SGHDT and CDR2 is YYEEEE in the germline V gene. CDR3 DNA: TGTGCCAGCAGCTTGGTTAGTTTTAGGGGGAGTGACCAGTACTTC. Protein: CASSLVSFRGSDQYF.

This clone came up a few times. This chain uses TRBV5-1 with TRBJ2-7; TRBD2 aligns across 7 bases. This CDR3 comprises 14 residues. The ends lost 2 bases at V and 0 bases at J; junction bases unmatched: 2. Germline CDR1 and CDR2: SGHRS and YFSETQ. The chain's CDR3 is CASSLLASSYEQYF. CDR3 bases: TGCGCCAGCAGCTTACTAGCGAGCTCCTACGAGCAGTACTTC.

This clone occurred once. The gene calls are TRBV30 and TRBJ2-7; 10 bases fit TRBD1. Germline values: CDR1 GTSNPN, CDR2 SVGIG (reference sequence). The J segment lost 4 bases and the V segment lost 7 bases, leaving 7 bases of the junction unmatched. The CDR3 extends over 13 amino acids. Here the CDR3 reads CAFKGTGVYEQYF. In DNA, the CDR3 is TGTGCCTTCAAAGGGACAGGGGTTTACGAGCAGTACTTC.

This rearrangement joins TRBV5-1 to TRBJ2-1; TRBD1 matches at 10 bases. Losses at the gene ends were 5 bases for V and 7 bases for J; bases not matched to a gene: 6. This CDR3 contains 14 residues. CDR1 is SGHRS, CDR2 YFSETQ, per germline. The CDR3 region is CASSPRQGANEQFF. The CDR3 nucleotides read TGCGCCAGCAGTCCACGACAGGGGGCGAATGAGCAGTTCTTC.

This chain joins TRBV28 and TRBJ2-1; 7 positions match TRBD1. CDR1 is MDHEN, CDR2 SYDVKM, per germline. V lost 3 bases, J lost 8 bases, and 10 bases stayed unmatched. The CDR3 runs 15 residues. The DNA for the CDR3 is TGTGCCAGCAGTTTGCCTACAGGGGTAAGGGATGAGCAGTTCTTC. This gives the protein CASSLPTGVRDEQFF.